This T cell receptor beta chain is from a study of regulatory T cells in long-lasting Graves disease. The CDR3 is 15 residues long. The ends lost 4 bases at V and 4 bases at J; junction bases unmatched: 7. Germline V gene lookup returns CDR1 LGHDT and CDR2 YNNKEL (reference sequence). Specified time point: newly diagnosed GD, antithyroid drugs for less than 3 months. After RNA was extracted from PBMCs, the TCR library was made from it. Library construction for TCR beta used iRepertoire HTBI primers and Arm-PCR of CDR3 regions. TCRdb processed the multiplex PCR reads anew with MiXCR; each CDR3 protein has one entry. Counted here are fewer than 650,000 distinct CDR3 sequences, 15% to 20% occurring once; the ten biggest clones make up under 20%. Regarding the study as a whole: TRBV28, TRBJ1-2 and TRBJ2-5 emerged as the favored segments in persistent disease. Persistent Graves' patients showed less TCR diversity than newly diagnosed ones.

As to this clonotype: As yet, its antigen is unknown.

The sample also formed part of further work on T cells in Graves' hyperthyroidism and ophthalmopathy. This second study notes: No progression to ophthalmopathy during 18 months of follow-up defined stable disease. The HTBI primer set was used in a first-round RT-PCR of the TCR CDR3.

The sample here was peripheral blood mononuclear cells (PBMCs), taken at new diagnosis, from a patient treated with antithyroid drugs. V and J are TRBV3-1 and TRBJ2-1; 7 bases are shared with TRBD2. This TCR was recovered from a woman under 40 with Graves disease. The CDR3 sequence is CASSRGAGVYNEQFF. CDR3 in DNA: TGTGCCAGCAGCCGTGGGGCGGGAGTATACAATGAGCAGTTCTTC.